This T cell receptor beta chain was retrieved from a study of CD8 T cells in ankylosing spondylitis. Study-wide results and caveats: Reports say disease-linked clones showed up significantly more in matched ankylosing spondylitis synovial fluid. Relatively scarce in peripheral blood, disease-linked clones were CD8+. Characteristic, it appeared, of ankylosing spondylitis blood was a TCR beta motif of several highly homologous variants.

This CDR3 has 14 amino acids. With 5 bases removed from V and 5 bases from J, the gap between germline ends came to 12 bases. This clonotype was seen at least ten times. Antigen specificity is unknown. As the method for making TCR beta libraries, quantitative 5'-RACE with molecular barcodes was used. A single record per CDR3 protein comes from TCRdb applying MiXCR to the 5' RACE reads. The repertoire holds under 85,000 distinct CDR3 sequences, with under 5.5% as singletons. The chain has TRBV12-3 or TRBV12-4 and TRBJ2-2; D might be TRBD1 (6 bases). Sequenced: blood, either unsorted or a sorted T cell fraction (not recorded which). The source of this sequence is a male donor with ankylosing spondylitis or in good health (not recorded which). CDR3 nucleotide sequence: TGTGCCAGCAGTCCGGGACACTCGACCGGGGAGCTGTTTTTT. This translates into CASSPGHSTGELFF.